Shown below are 30 T cell receptor beta chains from a single sample sequenced in a study of patients and donors after allogeneic stem cell transplantation. TCRdb reprocessed the RT-PCR reads via MiXCR and lists one record per CDR3 protein. The sample has approximately 140,000 distinct CDR3 sequences, approximately 40% seen once. The sample was blood, either unsorted or a sorted T cell fraction (not recorded which). The receptors were gathered from a human donor who was either an allogeneic HSCT recipient or a stem cell or donor lymphocyte infusion donor (not recorded which). It is not recorded whose cells these are; they may come from a transplant donor.

This sequence joins TRBV5-1 and TRBJ1-1; 9 bases fit TRBD1. The V segment lost 0 bases and the J segment 6 bases; nucleotides outside the gene matches: 15. This CDR3 contains 18 residues. Per the germline V gene, CDR1 is SGHRS and CDR2 is YFSETQ. DNA of the CDR3: TGCGCCAGCAGCTTGGCTGGGGGTCCGGGACAGGGAGGCCCTGAAGCTTTCTTT. Translating it yields CASSLAGGPGQGGPEAFF.

The chain links TRBV24-1 to TRBJ2-7, with D tentatively TRBD1 (6 bases). There are 13 residues in the CDR3. The V gene lost 2 bases and the J gene lost 7 bases, with 11 bases spanning the gap. Germline assignment: CDR1 KGHDR and CDR2 SFDVKD. The chain's CDR3 is CATSDWDTREQYF. The CDR3 DNA reads as TGTGCCACCAGTGATTGGGACACCCGTGAGCAGTACTTC.

The chain employs TRBV4-2 and TRBJ1-1, with 9 positions matching TRBD1. V lost 3 bases, J lost 3 bases, and 8 bases stayed unmatched. Germline assignment: CDR1 LGHNA and CDR2 YNFKEQ. The CDR3 is 16 amino acids. This chain's CDR3 is CASSHQGTGSYTEAFF. The CDR3 DNA reads as TGTGCCAGCAGCCACCAAGGGACAGGGAGTTACACTGAAGCTTTCTTT.

This clonotype was observed a single time. V and J are TRBV10-3 and TRBJ2-3, with TRBD2 matching 12 bases. The CDR3 has 17 residues. The germline V gene encodes CDR1 ENHRY and CDR2 SYGVKD. Trimming removed 5 bases from V and 2 bases from J; junction bases left unmatched: 8. The CDR3 nucleotides are TGTGCCATCAGTCCCGCTAGCGGGGGGGCCATCACAGATACGCAGTATTTT. Residues: CAISPASGGAITDTQYF.

This clonotype showed up just a few times. The V and J genes are TRBV3-1 and TRBJ1-1; D not certain. V was trimmed by 4 bases and J by 7 bases, leaving 13 bases between them. This CDR3 has 13 residues. Per germline, CDR1 LGHDT and CDR2 YNNKEL (reference sequence). This chain's CDR3 is CASSLRGSHEAFF. As DNA, the CDR3 is TGTGCCAGCAGCCTCCGGGGAAGCCATGAAGCTTTCTTT.

The rearrangement links TRBV7-9 to TRBJ2-3, with D possibly matching TRBD1 (5 bases). Trimming cost V 0 bases and J 7 bases, with 11 bases left between them. This CDR3 has 14 residues. Germline CDR1 SEHNR, CDR2 FQNEAQ (reference sequence). The CDR3 nucleotides are TGTGCCAGCAGCTTAGCCGGCAGGGAAAATACGCAGTATTTT. As protein: CASSLAGRENTQYF.

The chain recombines TRBV20-1 with TRBJ2-2; no reliable D call. Per germline, CDR1 DFQATT and CDR2 SNEGSKA (reference sequence). The CDR3 extends over 15 amino acids. Trimming stripped 0 bases from V and 4 bases from J, with 12 bases between. In DNA form, the CDR3 reads TGCAGTGCTAGAGACCGCCTGATGGGCACCGGGGAGCTGTTTTTT. Its translation is CSARDRLMGTGELFF.

This clonotype was observed a few times. V gene TRBV12-3 or TRBV12-4 combines with J gene TRBJ1-2, with 8 bases identical to TRBD1. The V and J ends lost 8 bases and 5 bases, in that order; junction bases with no gene match: 4. The CDR3 consists of 12 residues. CDR3 sequence (DNA): TGTGCCAGCCTTACAGGGGGATATGGCTACACCTTC. Its translation is CASLTGGYGYTF.

This sequence joins TRBV6-2 or TRBV6-3 and TRBJ2-7; 8 nucleotides match TRBD1. The CDR3 contains 14 residues. Germline V gene sequence: CDR1 MNHEY, CDR2 SVGEGT. V lost 4 bases, J lost 3 bases, and 5 bases stayed unmatched. The CDR3: CASSSAGQGYEQYF. The CDR3 DNA follows: TGTGCCAGCAGTTCCGCCGGACAGGGCTACGAGCAGTACTTC.

V usage is TRBV19 and J usage is TRBJ1-5; 9 bases align to TRBD1. Per the germline V gene, CDR1 is LNHDA and CDR2 is SQIVND (reference sequence). V shed 6 bases, J shed 7 bases, and the junction held 13 bases outside the gene matches. This CDR3 region has 16 residues. The CDR3 region is CASSPPDRGWGQPQHF. CDR3 DNA: TGTGCCAGTAGCCCCCCGGACAGGGGCTGGGGACAGCCCCAGCATTTT.

The rearrangement uses TRBV7-9 and TRBJ1-1; possibly TRBD1 for D (6 bases). V lost 5 bases and J lost 7, with 14 bases in between. The CDR3 totals 13 residues. The germline V gene encodes CDR1 SEHNR and CDR2 FQNEAQ (reference sequence). DNA for the CDR3: TGTGCCAGCAGCCACAGGGTTTTTGATGAAGCTTTCTTT. Its protein product is CASSHRVFDEAFF. The entire variable domain, with the rest obtained from reference TRBV7-9 and TRBJ1-1, is as follows: DTGVSQNPRHKITKRGQNVTFRCDPISEHNRLYWYRQTLGQGPEFLTYFQNEAQLEKSRLLSDRFSAERPKGSFSTLEIQRTEQGDSAMYLCASSHRVFDEAFFGQGTRLTVV.

This sequence joins TRBV28 and TRBJ1-5, with D unclear. This CDR3 spans 17 amino acids. Germline CDR1 and CDR2: MDHEN and SYDVKM. V was clipped by 0 bases and J by 1 base, with 13 bases between them. The CDR3 DNA reads as TGTGCCAGCAGTTTATGGTCGGGGATCGGCAGCAATCAGCCCCAGCATTTT. It yields the protein CASSLWSGIGSNQPQHF. Combining the CDR3 with reference TRBV28 and TRBJ1-5 gives the whole variable domain DVKVTQSSRYLVKRTGEKVFLECVQDMDHENMFWYRQDPGLGLRLIYFSYDVKMKEKGDIPEGYSVSREKKERFSLILESASTNQTSMYLCASSLWSGIGSNQPQHFGDGTRLSIL.

The sample holds a few counts of this clonotype. The CDR3 nucleotides read TGCAGTGCATTGAGTACAGGAGGCCCCGGGGAGCTGTTTTTT. Its translation is CSALSTGGPGELFF. V and J are TRBV20-1 and TRBJ2-2, with D perhaps matching TRBD1 or TRBD2 (5 bases each). Germline CDR1 reads DFQATT; CDR2 reads SNEGSKA (reference sequence). The CDR3 is 14 amino acids. Trimming shortened V by 6 bases and J by 6 bases, and 17 bases separated the two germline ends.

This chain links TRBV12-3 or TRBV12-4 with TRBJ2-1; D not certain. CDR3 length: 14 amino acids. The V end was cut by 4 bases, the J end by 5 bases, with 12 bases between. This CDR3 reads CASSSPGRNNEQFF. The CDR3 bases are TGTGCCAGCAGTTCCCCTGGAAGAAACAATGAGCAGTTCTTC.

This clonotype was seen a few times. The chain employs TRBV6-1 and TRBJ1-1; tentatively, D is TRBD1 (6 bases). The CDR3 has 12 amino acids. The germline V and J ends were trimmed by 6 bases and 5 bases, with 10 bases remaining between them. The germline gives CDR1 MNHNS, CDR2 SASEGT. The CDR3 DNA is TGTGCCAGCAGAGCAGGGGCGACTGAAGCTTTCTTT. It encodes CASRAGATEAFF.

Here the CDR3 reads CASSVGDRGYGYTF. In nucleotides, the CDR3 is TGTGCCAGCAGCGTAGGGGACAGGGGCTATGGCTACACCTTC. V and J are TRBV9 and TRBJ1-2; 10 positions match TRBD1. Unmatched junction bases numbered 0, after V lost 0 bases and J lost 4 bases. This CDR3 is 14 amino acids long. Looked up from germline, CDR1 is SGDLS and CDR2 is YYNGEE. The full variable domain, with the rest looked up from reference TRBV9 and TRBJ1-2, is DSGVTQTPKHLITATGQRVTLRCSPRSGDLSVYWYQQSLDQGLQFLIQYYNGEERAKGNILERFSAQQFPDLHSELNLSSLELGDSALYFCASSVGDRGYGYTFGSGTRLTVV.

This clonotype was seen a handful of times. The CDR3 DNA follows: TGTGCCAGCATAGGTAACACCGGGGAGCTGTTTTTT. Translated: CASIGNTGELFF. The gene calls are TRBV6-5 and TRBJ2-2; D gene unclear. Trimming shortened V by 7 bases and J by 2 bases, and 5 bases separated the two germline ends. This CDR3 has 12 amino acids. Germline V gene data show CDR1 as MNHEY and CDR2 as SVGAGI.

The V call is TRBV6-6, the J call TRBJ2-2, with 8 bases fitting TRBD2. V was pared by 2 bases and J by 0 bases, with 2 bases of the junction left unmatched. This CDR3 region has 16 residues. The germline CDR1 and CDR2 sequences are MNHNY and SVGAGI (reference sequence). The CDR3 DNA reads TGTGCCAGCAGTTACGGCGGGGGGCCGAACACCGGGGAGCTGTTTTTT. It translates to CASSYGGGPNTGELFF.

V and J are TRBV20-1 and TRBJ1-1; D might be TRBD1 (5 bases). Deletions cut 4 bases from V and 7 bases from J, with 13 bases between. Looked up from germline, CDR1 is DFQATT and CDR2 is SNEGSKA (reference sequence). This CDR3 contains 12 residues. The CDR3 reads CSATFTGFEAFF. The CDR3 region has the DNA TGCAGTGCTACTTTTACAGGCTTTGAAGCTTTCTTT.

The CDR3 reads CSPSEGSPTDTQYF. The CDR3 bases are TGCAGCCCCTCCGAGGGGTCCCCCACAGATACGCAGTATTTT. The chain uses TRBV29-1 and TRBJ2-3; D possibly uses TRBD1 or TRBD2 (5 bases each). Trimming removed 8 bases from V and 2 bases from J, with 17 bases in between. There are 14 residues in the CDR3. CDR1 and CDR2 (germline): SQVTM, ANQGSEA.

This clonotype came up a few times. The chain couples TRBV12-3 or TRBV12-4 to TRBJ1-5; TRBD1 aligns across 10 bases. The junction had 4 bases not matched to a gene; V was cut back by 6 bases and J by 2 bases. The CDR3 consists of 15 residues. The CDR3, as DNA: TGTGCCAGCAGGGGACAGGGGATGGGCAATCAGCCCCAGCATTTT. As protein: CASRGQGMGNQPQHF.

This clonotype was seen a handful of times. V and J are TRBV4-2 and TRBJ1-5; TRBD1 is a possible D gene (5 bases). Trimming pared 3 bases from V and 4 bases from J, leaving 16 bases between. The CDR3 length is 16 residues. CDR1 and CDR2 (germline): LGHNA, YNFKEQ. The CDR3 region is CASSQATVHGNQPQHF. CDR3 coding DNA: TGTGCCAGCAGCCAGGCGACAGTCCACGGTAATCAGCCCCAGCATTTT.

V usage is TRBV12-3 or TRBV12-4 and J usage is TRBJ1-1; 12 bases match TRBD1. The CDR3 has 18 residues. V lost 6 bases, J lost 0 bases, and 11 bases stayed unmatched. CDR3 region: CASSTGTGGPLMNTEAFF. Written as DNA, the CDR3 is TGTGCCAGCAGCACCGGGACAGGGGGCCCCTTAATGAACACTGAAGCTTTCTTT.

The chain is built from TRBV5-6 and TRBJ1-4; weak D call: TRBD1 (6 bases). This CDR3 spans 13 amino acids. Per germline, CDR1 SGHDT and CDR2 YYEEEE. Trimming took 5 bases from V and 8 from J, leaving 13 bases between them. CDR3: CASSQGSNEKLFF. In nucleotides, the CDR3 is TGTGCCAGCAGTCAGGGGAGTAACGAAAAACTGTTTTTT.

This chain uses TRBV24-1 with TRBJ2-3, with D hard to call. V was trimmed by 3 bases and J by 4 bases, leaving 16 bases between them. Germline V gene sequence: CDR1 KGHDR, CDR2 SFDVKD. The CDR3 contains 16 residues. The CDR3 loop is CATSDPTRPPPDTQYF. The CDR3 DNA reads TGTGCCACCAGTGATCCGACAAGGCCCCCCCCAGATACGCAGTATTTT.

In this sample, this clonotype turned up a few times. This rearrangement joins TRBV3-1 to TRBJ1-5; D perhaps matches TRBD1 (6 bases). The V end was cut by 4 bases, the J end by 3 bases, with 10 bases between. This CDR3 has 14 residues. From germline, CDR1 is LGHDT and CDR2 YNNKEL (reference sequence). The CDR3 region is CASSRGLANQPQHF. CDR3 DNA: TGTGCCAGCAGCCGGGGGCTCGCCAATCAGCCCCAGCATTTT.

This sequence joins TRBV20-1 and TRBJ2-7; D call uncertain. The ends were cut back, 3 bases at V and 0 bases at J, with 6 bases in the middle. This CDR3 has 12 amino acids. The germline gives CDR1 DFQATT, CDR2 SNEGSKA (reference sequence). The CDR3 coding sequence is TGCAGTGCTAGTATGCCCTCCTACGAGCAGTACTTC. Encoded protein: CSASMPSYEQYF.

There are a few counts of this clonotype. The chain recombines TRBV7-9 with TRBJ2-4, with 8 bases that match TRBD1. V shed 5 bases, J shed 3 bases, and the junction held 3 bases outside the gene matches. This CDR3 spans 14 amino acids. CDR1 is SEHNR and CDR2 is FQNEAQ in the germline V gene (reference sequence). The CDR3 DNA reads as TGTGCCAGCAGCAGCGACAGGGGCAAAAACATTCAGTACTTC. It translates to CASSSDRGKNIQYF.

This clonotype was recorded at least ten times. The chain recombines TRBV20-1 with TRBJ1-2, with D perhaps matching TRBD1 (5 bases). Per the germline V gene, CDR1 is DFQATT and CDR2 is SNEGSKA (reference sequence). Trimming shortened V by 0 bases and J by 3 bases, and 5 bases separated the two germline ends. The CDR3 has 12 residues. The DNA for the CDR3 is TGCAGTGCTAGAGAGGGGGACTATGGCTACACCTTC. Translation gives CSAREGDYGYTF.

The rearrangement links TRBV4-2 to TRBJ1-1; D call uncertain. The CDR3 totals 14 residues. Germline assignment: CDR1 LGHNA and CDR2 YNFKEQ. The V end lost 0 bases, the J end lost 2 bases, and 7 bases lay between the germline ends. The chain's CDR3 is CASSQESVNTEAFF. The DNA for the CDR3 is TGTGCCAGCAGCCAAGAGTCGGTTAACACTGAAGCTTTCTTT.